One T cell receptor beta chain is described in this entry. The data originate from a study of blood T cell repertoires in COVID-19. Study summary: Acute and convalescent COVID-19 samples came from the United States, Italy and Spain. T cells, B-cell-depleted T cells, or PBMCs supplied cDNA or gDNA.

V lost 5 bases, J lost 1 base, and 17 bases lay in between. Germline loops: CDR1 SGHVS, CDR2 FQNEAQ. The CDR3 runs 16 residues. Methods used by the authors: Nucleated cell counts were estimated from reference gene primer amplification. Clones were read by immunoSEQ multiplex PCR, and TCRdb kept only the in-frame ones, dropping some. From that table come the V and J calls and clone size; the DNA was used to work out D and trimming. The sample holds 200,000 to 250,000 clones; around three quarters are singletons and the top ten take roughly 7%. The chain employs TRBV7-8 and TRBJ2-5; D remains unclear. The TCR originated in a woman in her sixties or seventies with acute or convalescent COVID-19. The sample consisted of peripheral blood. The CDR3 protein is CASSDNRQTSQETQYF. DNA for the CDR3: TGTGCCAGCAGCGACAATAGGCAGACCTCCCAAGAGACCCAGTACTTC. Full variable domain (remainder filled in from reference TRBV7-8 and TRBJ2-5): GAGVSQSPRYKVAKRGQDVALRCDPISGHVSLFWYQQALGQGPEFLTYFQNEAQLDKSGLPSDRFFAERPEGSVSTLKIQRTQQEDSAVYLCASSDNRQTSQETQYFGPGTRLLVL.